Sequencing of this T cell receptor beta chain was carried out in a study of blood T cell repertoires in COVID-19. In assigning cohorts, the study relied on participant-reported clinical history. Method: immunoSEQ multiplex PCR; TCRdb's copy keeps in-frame clones and lacks some. The data hold some 400,000 clones, with around nine tenths observed a single time. This CDR3 region has 15 residues. Deletions cut 2 bases from V and 2 bases from J, with 10 bases between. Germline values: CDR1 SNHLY, CDR2 FYNNEI. The rearrangement links TRBV2 to TRBJ1-3, with D hard to call. Sequences were obtained from PBMCs or T cells enriched from blood (not recorded which). The receptor's source is a woman aged 30 to 39 who had recovered from COVID-19. CDR3 sequence (DNA): TGTGCCAGCAGTGAATGGCGGATGCCTGGAAACACCATATATTTT. Amino acids: CASSEWRMPGNTIYF.